The clone carrying this TCR beta chain rates as medium-sized. What it recognizes is unknown. The data were obtained in a study of spatial heterogeneity in lung cancer. Study summary: Sequence detection consistently recorded a greater number of beta-chain than alpha-chain sequences.

Overall study results and limits: Ubiquitous and regional nonsynonymous mutations were tracked by counts of ubiquitous and regional expanded TCRs, respectively. The number of expanded tumor alpha and beta chains correlated with mutation number.

Germline V gene sequence: CDR1 SQVTM, CDR2 ANQGSEA. CDR3 length: 12 amino acids. Trimming cost V 1 base and J 9 bases, with 12 bases left between them. A distinct unique molecular identifier was carried by each TCR cDNA molecule. Using its own MiXCR run on the 5' RACE reads, TCRdb lists one record per CDR3 protein. Found here are about 3,600 distinct CDR3 sequences, about 8.7% of them singletons; the top ten hold about 15%. Sample time point: sample taken at primary tumor resection. The input material, whole RNA from tumor, nontumor lung or frozen PBMC, was sequenced unsorted. The source is a male donor with early-stage non-small cell lung cancer. The rearrangement uses TRBV29-1 and TRBJ2-5; D remains unclear. Here the sequenced sample was lung tumor tissue, taken at surgery. The CDR3 is CSVEGIPPAQYF. CDR3 nucleotides: TGCAGCGTTGAAGGAATTCCACCGGCCCAGTACTTC. Drawing the rest from reference TRBV29-1 and TRBJ2-5, the complete variable domain is SAVISQKPSRDICQRGTSLTIQCQVDSQVTMMFWYRQQPGQSLTLIATANQGSEATYESGFVIDKFPISRPNLTFSTLTVSNMSPEDSSIYLCSVEGIPPAQYFGPGTRLLVL.